This record covers a single T cell receptor (beta chain). The repertoire was sequenced with immunoSEQ multiplex PCR; TCRdb's copy has only in-frame clones and lacks some. Of about 480,000 clones listed, nearly 80% were seen once; the top ten hold approximately 13%. This sample is part of a study of shared clonotypes between healthy human individuals. The CDR3 extends over 15 amino acids. The germline V gene has CDR1 KGHSH and CDR2 LQKENI. V lost 1 base to trimming and J lost 0 bases, with 10 bases between them. The clonotype comes from a woman in her thirties or forties in good health. Some clones in this sample may be carry-over from other donors' samples. The chain links TRBV18 to TRBJ2-7, with D tentatively TRBD1 (6 bases). The sequencing input was PBMCs. Written as DNA, the CDR3 is TGTGCCAGCTCACCACGCCCAGGGGTCTCCTACGAGCAGTACTTC. This gives the protein CASSPRPGVSYEQYF.